Below, 21 T cell receptor beta chains from the same sample are listed, as sequenced in a study of shared clonotypes between healthy human individuals. Only in-frame clones appear in the TCRdb table, and some are missing; sequencing was by immunoSEQ multiplex PCR. The sample includes under 2.5 million clones, 85% to 95% seen only once; the top ten take 0.3% to 0.4%. The material sequenced was naive CD4+ T cells from PBMCs. This sample's subset: CD45RA+ positively selected. All receptors derive from a man younger than 35 in good health. Some clones in this sample may be carry-over from other donors' samples.

The V and J genes are TRBV19 and TRBJ1-4; the D is unclear. The CDR3 is made up of 15 amino acids. The V and J ends lost 3 bases and 8 bases respectively, with 16 bases between them. Germline CDR1 reads LNHDA; CDR2 reads SQIVND (reference sequence). The CDR3 DNA follows: TGTGCCAGTAGTATTTTCAGGACGGCAGAGGAAAAACTGTTTTTT. Translation gives CASSIFRTAEEKLFF. Combining the CDR3 with reference TRBV19 and TRBJ1-4 gives the whole variable domain DGGITQSPKYLFRKEGQNVTLSCEQNLNHDAMYWYRQDPGQGLRLIYYSQIVNDFQKGDIAEGYSVSREKKESFPLTVTSAQKNPTAFYLCASSIFRTAEEKLFFGSGTQLSVL.

This rearrangement joins TRBV11-2 to TRBJ2-7; D call uncertain. The CDR3 is made up of 14 amino acids. The V end was cut by 4 bases, the J end by 1 base, with 11 bases between. Germline CDR1 SGHAT, CDR2 FQNNGV. Here the CDR3 reads CASSSTVPSYEQYF. In DNA form, the CDR3 reads TGTGCCAGCAGCTCCACCGTTCCTTCCTACGAGCAGTACTTC.

The rearrangement links TRBV25-1 to TRBJ2-3; a possible D gene is TRBD2 (6 bases). The germline gives CDR1 MGHDK, CDR2 SYGVNS. Trimming removed 3 bases at V and 2 bases at J, with 9 bases between. The CDR3 spans 14 residues. CDR3 bases: TGTGCCAGCAGTGATACGCGGGACACAGATACGCAGTATTTT. The encoded protein is CASSDTRDTDTQYF.

The V and J genes are TRBV6-1 and TRBJ2-2, with TRBD1 identical over 7 bases. The CDR3 has 14 residues. The V gene's germline CDR1 is MNHNS and CDR2 SASEGT. With 7 bases clipped from V and 7 bases from J, the junction kept 9 bases outside the gene matches. In nucleotides, the CDR3 is TGTGCCAGCAACCAAGACAGGGCGATCGGGGAGCTGTTTTTT. It encodes CASNQDRAIGELFF.

The chain uses TRBV28 and TRBJ1-5; 9 bases fit TRBD1. With V trimmed by 7 bases and J by 7 bases, 8 bases remained unmatched. Germline V gene lookup returns CDR1 MDHEN and CDR2 SYDVKM. There are 14 residues in the CDR3. CDR3 sequence: CASISGTGHQPQHF. For the CDR3, the DNA is TGTGCCAGCATCTCCGGGACAGGGCACCAGCCCCAGCATTTT.

This chain connects TRBV4-3 to TRBJ1-1; D may be TRBD1 (5 bases). The V gene lost 1 base and the J gene lost 0 bases, with 9 bases spanning the gap. The CDR3 is 15 residues long. From germline, CDR1 is LGHNA and CDR2 YSLEER. CDR3 sequence (DNA): TGCGCCAGCAGCCAAGTCGCAGGGTTGAACACTGAAGCTTTCTTT. Translating gives CASSQVAGLNTEAFF.

The chain recombines TRBV9 with TRBJ2-3; 9 bases align to TRBD1. V shed 3 bases, J shed 6 bases, and the junction held 8 bases outside the gene matches. The CDR3 is 15 amino acids. Germline V gene lookup returns CDR1 SGDLS and CDR2 YYNGEE. The CDR3 DNA sequence: TGTGCCAGCAGCGAAAGACAGGGGGAGAGGGATACGCAGTATTTT. Protein sequence: CASSERQGERDTQYF. The complete variable domain, with remaining parts taken from reference TRBV9 and TRBJ2-3, reads DSGVTQTPKHLITATGQRVTLRCSPRSGDLSVYWYQQSLDQGLQFLIQYYNGEERAKGNILERFSAQQFPDLHSELNLSSLELGDSALYFCASSERQGERDTQYFGPGTRLTVL.

This clone was detected only a few times. The CDR3 region is CSVGPGINQPQHF. In DNA, the CDR3 is TGCAGCGTTGGTCCGGGGATCAATCAGCCCCAGCATTTT. V and J are TRBV29-1 and TRBJ1-5, with no clear D. In germline, CDR1 is SQVTM, CDR2 ANQGSEA. Trimming left V 4 bases short and J 3 bases short, with 10 bases between. The CDR3 consists of 13 residues.

This clone was seen more than once but under ten times. The genes are TRBV10-3 and TRBJ1-5; D not resolved. Germline CDR1 and CDR2: ENHRY and SYGVKD. This CDR3 comprises 13 residues. V was trimmed by 4 bases and J by 4 bases, leaving 8 bases between them. CDR3 DNA: TGTGCCATCAGTGGGCAGCGAAATCAGCCCCAGCATTTT. Protein: CAISGQRNQPQHF.

This clone was picked up one time. The rearrangement links TRBV9 to TRBJ2-7; 9 bases are a match to TRBD1. The CDR3 has 14 amino acids. V dropped 5 bases and J dropped 1; count of bases not matched to a gene: 4. In germline, CDR1 is SGDLS, CDR2 YYNGEE. In DNA, the CDR3 is TGTGCCAGCAGTCGGGGGACAGGGTCCTACGAGCAGTACTTC. Translating it yields CASSRGTGSYEQYF.

V gene TRBV9 combines with J gene TRBJ1-4; perhaps TRBD1 as D (5 bases). The germline CDR1 and CDR2 sequences are SGDLS and YYNGEE. The CDR3 is made up of 14 amino acids. Deletions cut 2 bases from V and 4 bases from J, with 9 bases between. In DNA, the CDR3 is TGTGCCAGCAGCGTTCAGGGAGGTAATGAAAAACTGTTTTTT. Translation gives CASSVQGGNEKLFF.

V is TRBV18 and J is TRBJ2-3; D possibly corresponds to TRBD1 (6 bases). CDR1 is KGHSH, CDR2 LQKENI, per germline. The CDR3 extends over 15 amino acids. V lost 3 bases, J lost 4 bases, and 14 bases lay in between. The DNA for the CDR3 is TGTGCCAGCTCACCTTCCAGGGGTAGCCCAGATACGCAGTATTTT. Translated, it gives CASSPSRGSPDTQYF.

V and J are TRBV30 and TRBJ1-1; possibly TRBD1 for D (5 bases). Trimming removed 3 bases from V and 6 bases from J, with 14 bases in between. CDR1 is GTSNPN and CDR2 is SVGIG in the germline V gene (reference sequence). This CDR3 spans 13 amino acids. The CDR3 protein is CAWSTTGTPEAFF. CDR3 DNA: TGTGCCTGGAGCACGACCGGGACTCCTGAAGCTTTCTTT.

This chain connects TRBV2 to TRBJ2-1; tentative D call: TRBD2 (5 bases). Germline assignment: CDR1 SNHLY and CDR2 FYNNEI. The CDR3 has 18 residues. V gave up 2 bases and J gave up 0 bases, with 17 bases separating them. In DNA, the CDR3 is TGTGCCAGCAGTGAACGGTTCGGCGGGTATAGCTCCTACAATGAGCAGTTCTTC. This codes for CASSERFGGYSSYNEQFF.

A word on this clone: Additional DNA sequences in this sample encode the identical CDR3. The rearrangement joins TRBV7-9 to TRBJ1-1, with D perhaps matching TRBD1 (5 bases). V dropped 2 bases and J dropped 1 base, with 8 bases sitting between them. Germline V lookup: CDR1 SEHNR, CDR2 FQNEAQ (reference sequence). This CDR3 comprises 14 residues. In DNA form, the CDR3 reads TGTGCCAGCAGCTTAACAGGTGGGAACACTGAAGCTTTCTTT. It codes for CASSLTGGNTEAFF.

This chain links TRBV7-2 with TRBJ2-7, with TRBD2 matching 7 bases. The germline V gene has CDR1 SGHTA and CDR2 FQGNSA. This CDR3 is built from 16 residues. Unmatched junction bases numbered 8, after V lost 0 bases and J lost 3 bases. The CDR3 spells CASSLAVAGARYEQYF. As DNA, the CDR3 is TGTGCCAGCAGCTTAGCTGTTGCGGGAGCCCGCTACGAGCAGTACTTC.

Notes on this clone: Additional DNA sequences in this sample encode the identical CDR3. V usage is TRBV5-1 and J usage is TRBJ2-6, with D possibly matching TRBD1 (6 bases). The CDR3 length is 16 residues. CDR1 and CDR2 from the germline V gene are SGHRS and YFSETQ. Between the trimmed V and J ends, which lost 2 bases and 2 bases, there was a span of 11 bases. The CDR3 DNA sequence: TGCGCCAGCAGCTTAACAGGGTCGCCTGGGGCCAACGTCCTGACTTTC. Amino acids: CASSLTGSPGANVLTF. The full variable domain, rest sourced from reference TRBV5-1 and TRBJ2-6, is KAGVTQTPRYLIKTRGQQVTLSCSPISGHRSVSWYQQTPGQGLQFLFEYFSETQRNKGNFPGRFSGRQFSNSRSEMNVSTLELGDSALYLCASSLTGSPGANVLTFGAGSRLTVL.

J is TRBJ2-5 and V is TRBV6-6; D ambiguous. The J call may be mistaken, given a closer DNA end match to TRBJ2-7. The CDR3 spans 12 residues. Germline V CDR1 and CDR2: MNHNY, SVGAGI (reference sequence). For the CDR3, the DNA is TGTGCCAGCAGGTCCACATCCTACGAGCAGTACTTC. Translation gives CASRSTSYEQYF.

This clone was observed a single time. This chain uses TRBV4-1 with TRBJ1-6; no firm D call. The CDR3 sequence is 13 residues long. Germline CDR1 and CDR2: MGHRA and YSYEKL. The V end lost 0 bases, the J end lost 8 bases, and 5 bases lay between the germline ends. This CDR3 is CASSQDLYSPLHF. In nucleotides, the CDR3 is TGCGCCAGCAGCCAAGATTTGTATTCACCCCTCCACTTT.

The rearrangement joins TRBV5-4 to TRBJ1-3, with TRBD1 as a possible D gene (6 bases). There are 15 residues in the CDR3. The germline V gene has CDR1 SGHNT and CDR2 YYREEE (reference sequence). V was cut by 6 bases and J by 1 base, with 14 bases left in between. The CDR3 DNA sequence: TGTGCCAGCACCCGAGCGGGGGCGTCTGGAAACACCATATATTTT. Translating gives CASTRAGASGNTIYF.

The chain joins TRBV9 to TRBJ2-7, with 9 positions matching TRBD1. V dropped 3 bases and J dropped 3; count of bases not matched to a gene: 4. From germline, CDR1 is SGDLS and CDR2 YYNGEE. The CDR3 extends over 14 amino acids. The CDR3 DNA is TGTGCCAGCAGCGCCCGGGACAGGGACTACGAGCAGTACTTC. Translated: CASSARDRDYEQYF.